The T cell receptor beta chain described here comes from a study of regulatory T cells in long-lasting Graves disease. Time point defined: persistent/refractory GD, antithyroid drugs over 5 years with positive TRAb. From PBMCs, RNA was extracted and then used to make the TCR library. Whole-study findings and limits: TRBV28 was favored in persistent disease, as were TRBJ1-2 and TRBJ2-5.

This CDR3 contains 14 residues. V dropped 2 bases and J dropped 2; count of bases not matched to a gene: 3. Germline V gene sequence: CDR1 MNHEY, CDR2 SMNVEV (reference sequence). TCR beta libraries were built with iRepertoire HTBI primers and Arm-PCR of CDR3 regions. Via MiXCR, TCRdb re-called the multiplex PCR reads, giving one row per CDR3 protein. The table has a few hundred thousand distinct CDR3 sequences, less than 30% seen once. Many counts were recorded for this clonotype. Its specificity is not known. The clonotype comes from a woman between 35 and 50 years old with Graves disease. The chain carries TRBV27 and TRBJ2-7; TRBD1 agrees at 7 bases. Sequencing used peripheral blood mononuclear cells (PBMCs), obtained when the disease was refractory, from a patient treated with antithyroid drugs. The CDR3 spells CASSLRGQAYEQYF. CDR3 in DNA: TGTGCCAGCAGTTTAAGGGGGCAGGCCTACGAGCAGTACTTC.